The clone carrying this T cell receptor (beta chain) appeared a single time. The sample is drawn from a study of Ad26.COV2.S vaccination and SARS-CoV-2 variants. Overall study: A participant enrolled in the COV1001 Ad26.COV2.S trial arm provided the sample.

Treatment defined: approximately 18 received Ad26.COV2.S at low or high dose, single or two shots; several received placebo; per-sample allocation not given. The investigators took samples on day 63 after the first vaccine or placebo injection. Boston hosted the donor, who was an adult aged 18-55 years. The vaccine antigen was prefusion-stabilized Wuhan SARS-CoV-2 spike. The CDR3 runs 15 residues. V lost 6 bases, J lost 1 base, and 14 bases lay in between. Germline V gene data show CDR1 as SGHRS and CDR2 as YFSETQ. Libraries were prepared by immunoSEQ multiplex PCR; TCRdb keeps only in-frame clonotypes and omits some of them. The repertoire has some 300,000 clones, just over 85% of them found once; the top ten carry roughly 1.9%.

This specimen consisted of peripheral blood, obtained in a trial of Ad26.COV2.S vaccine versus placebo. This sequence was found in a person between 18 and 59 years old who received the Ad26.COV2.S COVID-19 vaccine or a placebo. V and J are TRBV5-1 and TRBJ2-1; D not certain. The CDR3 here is CASKVGVTSYNEQFF. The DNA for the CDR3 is TGCGCCAGCAAGGTTGGTGTAACTTCCTACAATGAGCAGTTCTTC.